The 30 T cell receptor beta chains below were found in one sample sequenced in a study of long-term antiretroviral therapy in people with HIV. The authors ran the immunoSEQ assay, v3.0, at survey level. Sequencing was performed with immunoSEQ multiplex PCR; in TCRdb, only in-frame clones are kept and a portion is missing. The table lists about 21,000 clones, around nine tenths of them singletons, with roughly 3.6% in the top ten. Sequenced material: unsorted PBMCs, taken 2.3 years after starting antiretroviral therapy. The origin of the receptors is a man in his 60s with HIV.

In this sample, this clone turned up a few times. CDR3 amino acids: CASSPGTGYGYTF. The DNA of the CDR3 is TGTGCCAGCAGCCCAGGGACGGGCTATGGCTACACCTTC. This sequence joins TRBV5-6 and TRBJ1-2, with a possible D match to TRBD1 (5 bases). The germline V gene has CDR1 SGHDT and CDR2 YYEEEE. Trimming stripped 4 bases from V and 4 bases from J, with 11 bases between. The CDR3 runs to 13 residues.

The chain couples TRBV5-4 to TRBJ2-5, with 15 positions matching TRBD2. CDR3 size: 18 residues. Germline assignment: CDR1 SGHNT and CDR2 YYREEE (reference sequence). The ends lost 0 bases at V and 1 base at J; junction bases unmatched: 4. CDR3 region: CASSLGGLAGGSQETQYF. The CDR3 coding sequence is TGTGCCAGCAGCTTGGGGGGACTAGCGGGGGGAAGCCAAGAGACCCAGTACTTC.

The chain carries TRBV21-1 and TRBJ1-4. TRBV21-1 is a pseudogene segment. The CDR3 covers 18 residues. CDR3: CASSPKPTGTITNEKLFF. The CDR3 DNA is TGTGCCAGCAGCCCAAAGCCAACAGGGACTATAACTAATGAAAAACTGTTTTTT.

The CDR3 here is CASSLTDPYNYGYTF. The CDR3 DNA follows: TGCGCCAGCAGCTTGACAGATCCCTATAACTATGGCTACACCTTC. The V gene is TRBV5-1, the J gene TRBJ1-2; D not certain. Trimming took 1 base from V and 1 from J, leaving 11 bases between them. This CDR3 contains 15 residues. In germline, CDR1 is SGHRS, CDR2 YFSETQ.

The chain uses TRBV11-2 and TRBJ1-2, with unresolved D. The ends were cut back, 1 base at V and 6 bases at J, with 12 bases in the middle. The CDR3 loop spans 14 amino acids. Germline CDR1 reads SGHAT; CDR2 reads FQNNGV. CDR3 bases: TGTGCCAGCAGCTTAGTGTCCGGAGCGGATGGCTACACCTTC. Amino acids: CASSLVSGADGYTF.

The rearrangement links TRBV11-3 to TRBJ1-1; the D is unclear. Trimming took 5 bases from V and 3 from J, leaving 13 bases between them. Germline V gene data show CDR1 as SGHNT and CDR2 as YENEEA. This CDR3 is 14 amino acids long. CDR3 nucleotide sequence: TGTGCCAGCAGCCTCGGGCCGCAAGACACTGAAGCTTTCTTT. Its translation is CASSLGPQDTEAFF.

The CDR3 region is CASSQARSWGTDTQYF. DNA for the CDR3: TGTGCCAGCAGTCAAGCGCGGAGTTGGGGCACAGATACGCAGTATTTT. The chain couples TRBV7-9 to TRBJ2-3; D unclear. V was cut by 6 bases and J by 1 base, with 17 bases left in between. Germline V CDR1 and CDR2: SEHNR, FQNEAQ (reference sequence). This CDR3 has 16 amino acids.

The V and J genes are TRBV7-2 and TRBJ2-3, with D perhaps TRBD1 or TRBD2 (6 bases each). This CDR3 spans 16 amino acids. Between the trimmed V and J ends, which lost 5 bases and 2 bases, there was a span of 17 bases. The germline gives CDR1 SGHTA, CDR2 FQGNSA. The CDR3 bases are TGTGCCAGCAGCGGGATTGGGGGGCCGGTCACAGATACGCAGTATTTT. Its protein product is CASSGIGGPVTDTQYF. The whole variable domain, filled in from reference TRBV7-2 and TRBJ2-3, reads GAGVSQSPSNKVTEKGKDVELRCDPISGHTALYWYRQSLGQGLEFLIYFQGNSAPDKSGLPSDRFSAERTGGSVSTLTIQRTQQEDSAVYLCASSGIGGPVTDTQYFGPGTRLTVL.

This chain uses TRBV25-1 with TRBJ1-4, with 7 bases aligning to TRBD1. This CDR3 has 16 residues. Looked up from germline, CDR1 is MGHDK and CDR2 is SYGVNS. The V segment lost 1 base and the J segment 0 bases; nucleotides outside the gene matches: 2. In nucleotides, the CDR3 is TGTGCCAGCAGTGAATGGCAGGGGGCAACTAATGAAAAACTGTTTTTT. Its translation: CASSEWQGATNEKLFF.

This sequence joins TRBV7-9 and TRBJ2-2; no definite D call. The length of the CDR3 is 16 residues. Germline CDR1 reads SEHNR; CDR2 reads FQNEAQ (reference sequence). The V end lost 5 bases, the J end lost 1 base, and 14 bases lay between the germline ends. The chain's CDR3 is CASSPLGDWNTGELFF. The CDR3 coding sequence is TGTGCCAGCAGCCCACTCGGTGATTGGAACACCGGGGAGCTGTTTTTT.

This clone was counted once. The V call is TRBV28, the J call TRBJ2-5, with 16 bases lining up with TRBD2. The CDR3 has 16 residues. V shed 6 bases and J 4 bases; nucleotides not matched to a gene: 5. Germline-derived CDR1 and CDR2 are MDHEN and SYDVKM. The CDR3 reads CASRGLAGGLGETQYF. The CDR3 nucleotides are TGTGCCAGCAGGGGACTAGCGGGAGGGCTAGGAGAGACCCAGTACTTC.

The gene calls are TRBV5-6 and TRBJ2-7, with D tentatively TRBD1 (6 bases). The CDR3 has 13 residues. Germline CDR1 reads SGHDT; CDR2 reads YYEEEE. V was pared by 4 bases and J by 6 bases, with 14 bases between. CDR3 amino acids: CASSTKQGREQYF. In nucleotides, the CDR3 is TGTGCCAGCAGCACCAAACAGGGACGCGAGCAGTACTTC.

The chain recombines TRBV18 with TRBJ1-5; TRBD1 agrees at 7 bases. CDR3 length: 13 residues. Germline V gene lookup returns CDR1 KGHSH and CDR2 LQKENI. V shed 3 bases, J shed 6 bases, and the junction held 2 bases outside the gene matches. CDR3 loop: CASSPRGVQPQHF. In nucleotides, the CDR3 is TGTGCCAGCTCACCCAGGGGGGTTCAGCCCCAGCATTTT.

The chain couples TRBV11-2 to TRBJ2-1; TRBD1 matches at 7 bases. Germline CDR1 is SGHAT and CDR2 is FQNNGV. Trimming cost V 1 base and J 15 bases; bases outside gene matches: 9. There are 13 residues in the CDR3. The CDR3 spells CASSLGFRTGVFF. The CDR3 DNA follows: TGTGCCAGCAGCTTAGGCTTTCGCACAGGGGTGTTCTTC. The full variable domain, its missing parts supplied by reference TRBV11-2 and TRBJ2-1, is EAGVAQSPRYKIIEKRQSVAFWCNPISGHATLYWYQQILGQGPKLLIQFQNNGVVDDSQLPKDRFSAERLKGVDSTLKIQPAKLEDSAVYLCASSLGFRTGVFFGPGTRLTVL.

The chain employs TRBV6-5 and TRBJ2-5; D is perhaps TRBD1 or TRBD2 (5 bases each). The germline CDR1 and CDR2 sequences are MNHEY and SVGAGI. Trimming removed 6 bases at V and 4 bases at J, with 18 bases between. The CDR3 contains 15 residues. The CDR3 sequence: CASRDAIGAPETQYF. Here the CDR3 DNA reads TGTGCCAGCAGGGACGCAATCGGGGCCCCAGAGACCCAGTACTTC.

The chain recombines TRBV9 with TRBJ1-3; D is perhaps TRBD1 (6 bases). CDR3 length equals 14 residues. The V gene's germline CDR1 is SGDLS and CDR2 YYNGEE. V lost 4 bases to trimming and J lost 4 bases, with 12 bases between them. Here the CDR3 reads CASSPRTEGNTIYF. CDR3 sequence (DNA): TGTGCCAGCAGCCCGCGGACAGAAGGAAACACCATATATTTT.

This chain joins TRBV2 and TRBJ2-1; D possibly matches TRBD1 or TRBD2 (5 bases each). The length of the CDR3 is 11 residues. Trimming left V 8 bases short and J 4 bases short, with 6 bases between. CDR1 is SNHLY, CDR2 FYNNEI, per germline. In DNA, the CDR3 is TGTGCCAGCGGGGGATACAATGAGCAGTTCTTC. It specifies CASGGYNEQFF.

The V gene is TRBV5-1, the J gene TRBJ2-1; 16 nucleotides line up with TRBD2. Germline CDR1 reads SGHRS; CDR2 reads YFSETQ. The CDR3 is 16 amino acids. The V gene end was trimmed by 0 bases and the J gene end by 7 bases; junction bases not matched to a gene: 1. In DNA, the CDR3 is TGCGCCAGCAGCTTGGGGGGACTAGCGGGAGGGAATGAGCAGTTCTTC. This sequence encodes CASSLGGLAGGNEQFF.

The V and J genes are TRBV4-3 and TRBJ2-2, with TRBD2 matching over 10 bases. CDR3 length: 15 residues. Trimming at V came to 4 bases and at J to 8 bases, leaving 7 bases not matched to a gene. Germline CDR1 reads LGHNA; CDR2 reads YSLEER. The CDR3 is CASSPLAGEIGELFF. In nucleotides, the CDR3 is TGCGCCAGCAGCCCCCTAGCGGGGGAAATTGGGGAGCTGTTTTTT.

CDR3 sequence (DNA): TGTGCCAGCAGTATTTCGGGCTCCTACAATGAGCAGTTCTTC. It translates to CASSISGSYNEQFF. J is TRBJ2-1 and V is TRBV7-2; D is uncertain. From germline, CDR1 is SGHTA and CDR2 FQGNSA. Trimming took off 6 bases at V and 0 bases at J, with 9 bases between the two ends. The CDR3 runs 14 residues.

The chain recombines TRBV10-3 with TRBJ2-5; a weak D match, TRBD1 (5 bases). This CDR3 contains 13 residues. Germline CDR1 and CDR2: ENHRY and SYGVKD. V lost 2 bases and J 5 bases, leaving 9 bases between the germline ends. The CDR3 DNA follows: TGTGCCATCAGTGAGGGGGCGCTGGAGACCCAGTACTTC. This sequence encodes CAISEGALETQYF.

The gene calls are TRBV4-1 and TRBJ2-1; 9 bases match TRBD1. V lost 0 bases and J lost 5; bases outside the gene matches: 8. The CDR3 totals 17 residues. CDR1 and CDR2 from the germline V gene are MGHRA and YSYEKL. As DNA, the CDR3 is TGCGCCAGCAGCCAAGATGCGGTAGGGACAGGGAACAATGAGCAGTTCTTC. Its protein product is CASSQDAVGTGNNEQFF.

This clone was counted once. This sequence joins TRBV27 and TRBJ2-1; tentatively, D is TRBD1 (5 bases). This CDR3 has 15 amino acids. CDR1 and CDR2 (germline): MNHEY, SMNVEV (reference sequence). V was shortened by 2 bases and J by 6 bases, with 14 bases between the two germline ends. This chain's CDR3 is CASSLEGQGPNEQFF. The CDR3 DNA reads TGTGCCAGCAGTTTAGAAGGGCAGGGCCCCAATGAGCAGTTCTTC.

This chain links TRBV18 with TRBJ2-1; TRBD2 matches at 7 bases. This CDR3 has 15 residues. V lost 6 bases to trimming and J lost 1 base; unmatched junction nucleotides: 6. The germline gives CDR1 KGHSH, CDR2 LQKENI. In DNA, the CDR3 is TGTGCCAGCTCCCCTGGGGGGGGGTCCTACAATGAGCAGTTCTTC. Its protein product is CASSPGGGSYNEQFF. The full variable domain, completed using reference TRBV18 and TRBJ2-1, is NAGVMQNPRHLVRRRGQEARLRCSPMKGHSHVYWYRQLPEEGLKFMVYLQKENIIDESGMPKERFSAEFPKEGPSILRIQQVVRGDSAAYFCASSPGGGSYNEQFFGPGTRLTVL.

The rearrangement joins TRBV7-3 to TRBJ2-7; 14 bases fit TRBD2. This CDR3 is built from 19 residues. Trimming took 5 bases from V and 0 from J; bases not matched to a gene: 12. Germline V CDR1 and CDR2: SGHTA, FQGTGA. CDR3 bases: TGTGCCAGCAGCCAAGGGGGGACTAGCGGGGGCCCAATCTCCTACGAGCAGTACTTC. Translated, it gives CASSQGGTSGGPISYEQYF.

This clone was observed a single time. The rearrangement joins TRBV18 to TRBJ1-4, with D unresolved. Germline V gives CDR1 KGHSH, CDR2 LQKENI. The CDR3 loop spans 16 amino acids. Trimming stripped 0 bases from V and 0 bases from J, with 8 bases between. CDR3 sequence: CASSPPGSATNEKLFF. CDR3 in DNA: TGTGCCAGCTCACCACCGGGTAGTGCAACTAATGAAAAACTGTTTTTT.

The CDR3 DNA reads as TGTGCCAGCAGTGAATTCTTCGAGCAGTACTTC. Its protein is CASSEFFEQYF. The rearrangement joins TRBV6-1 to TRBJ2-7; D is undetermined. CDR1 and CDR2 from the germline V gene are MNHNS and SASEGT. There are 11 residues in the CDR3. V was shortened by 2 bases and J by 6 bases, with 5 bases between the two germline ends.

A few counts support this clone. This CDR3 is CASSLTGTNEQYF. The CDR3 bases are TGTGCCAGCAGTTTGACAGGGACTAACGAGCAGTACTTC. This sequence joins TRBV27 and TRBJ2-7; D tentatively reads TRBD1 or TRBD2 (7 bases each). V shed 3 bases and J shed 5 bases, with 11 bases lying between them. CDR3 length: 13 residues. CDR1 is MNHEY, CDR2 SMNVEV, per germline (reference sequence).

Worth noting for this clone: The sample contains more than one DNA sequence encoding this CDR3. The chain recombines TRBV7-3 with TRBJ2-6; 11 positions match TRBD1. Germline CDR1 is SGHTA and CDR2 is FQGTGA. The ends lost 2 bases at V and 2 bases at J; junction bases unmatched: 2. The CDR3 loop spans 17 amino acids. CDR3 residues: CASSLGQGAPGANVLTF. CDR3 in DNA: TGTGCCAGCAGCTTAGGACAGGGGGCACCTGGGGCCAACGTCCTGACTTTC.

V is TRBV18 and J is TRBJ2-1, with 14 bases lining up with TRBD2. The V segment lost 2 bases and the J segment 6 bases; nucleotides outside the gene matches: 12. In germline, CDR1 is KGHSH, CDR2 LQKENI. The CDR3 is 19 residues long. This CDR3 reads CASSPFSGLAGGRGNEQFF. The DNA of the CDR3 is TGTGCCAGCTCACCATTCTCCGGACTAGCGGGAGGCCGGGGCAATGAGCAGTTCTTC.